These 30 T cell receptor beta chains came from one sample sequenced in a study of blood T cell repertoires in COVID-19. Produced via immunoSEQ multiplex PCR; TCRdb's table is partial and in-frame only. The sample yields approximately 220,000 clones, 88% seen once. The sequenced sample was PBMCs or T cells enriched from blood (not recorded which). These receptors all stem from a woman aged 30 to 39 who had recovered from COVID-19.

The CDR3 protein is CASSYSTGQGTTEAFF. As DNA, the CDR3 is TGTGCCAGCAGTTACTCGACGGGACAGGGGACCACTGAAGCTTTCTTT. V is TRBV6-5 and J is TRBJ1-1; 10 bases align to TRBD1. The germline V gene encodes CDR1 MNHEY and CDR2 SVGAGI. CDR3 length: 16 amino acids. V lost 0 bases to trimming and J lost 4 bases; unmatched junction nucleotides: 5.

The chain links TRBV9 to TRBJ1-1; a weak D match, TRBD1 (5 bases). V was pared by 4 bases and J by 0 bases, with 13 bases between. The CDR3 loop spans 15 amino acids. Germline CDR1 reads SGDLS; CDR2 reads YYNGEE. CDR3 in DNA: TGTGCCAGCAGCTATATTAGGGGAATGAACACTGAAGCTTTCTTT. This gives the protein CASSYIRGMNTEAFF.

This clone turned up a few times. The rearrangement links TRBV10-3 to TRBJ1-3; the D gene is possibly TRBD1 (6 bases). The CDR3 is made up of 15 amino acids. The V and J ends lost 6 bases and 7 bases respectively, with 19 bases between them. Germline V gene sequence: CDR1 ENHRY, CDR2 SYGVKD. CDR3 loop: CAISQNAGGSNTIYF. The CDR3 bases are TGTGCCATCAGCCAAAATGCGGGGGGCTCGAACACCATATATTTT.

This rearrangement joins TRBV5-1 to TRBJ2-6; D gene unclear. V was pared by 8 bases and J by 0 bases, with 6 bases between. The CDR3 runs 13 residues. From germline, CDR1 is SGHRS and CDR2 YFSETQ. In nucleotides, the CDR3 is TGCGCCAGGGCAAGCTCTGGGGCCAACGTCCTGACTTTC. It encodes CARASSGANVLTF.

This chain links TRBV27 with TRBJ2-1, with D unresolved. Looked up from germline, CDR1 is MNHEY and CDR2 is SMNVEV (reference sequence). The length of the CDR3 is 14 residues. The V and J ends lost 0 bases and 5 bases respectively, with 8 bases between them. CDR3 protein: CASSLSRRDNEQFF. CDR3 sequence (DNA): TGTGCCAGCAGTTTATCACGACGGGACAATGAGCAGTTCTTC.

The genes are TRBV7-2 and TRBJ2-7, with TRBD2 identical over 7 bases. There are 14 residues in the CDR3. Germline V lookup: CDR1 SGHTA, CDR2 FQGNSA. V lost 3 bases to trimming and J lost 2 bases; unmatched junction nucleotides: 4. The CDR3, as DNA: TGTGCCAGCAGCTTCGACCGGGAGGCCTACGAGCAGTACTTC. Residues: CASSFDREAYEQYF.

The chain carries TRBV2 and TRBJ1-1; unclear D gene. Germline CDR1 reads SNHLY; CDR2 reads FYNNEI. The CDR3 totals 13 residues. V shed 5 bases and J shed 5 bases, with 12 bases lying between them. This CDR3 reads CASSYSGRTEAFF. CDR3 bases: TGTGCCAGCAGTTACTCAGGTAGGACTGAAGCTTTCTTT.

This chain links TRBV19 with TRBJ1-1; D gene uncertain. The CDR3 is made up of 13 amino acids. V was cut by 7 bases and J by 6 bases, with 15 bases left in between. The germline V gene has CDR1 LNHDA and CDR2 SQIVND (reference sequence). The CDR3 DNA follows: TGTGCCAGTATTAGGACCGGGGATGCTGAAGCTTTCTTT. Its translation is CASIRTGDAEAFF.

The chain uses TRBV4-2 and TRBJ2-2, with 8 bases lining up with TRBD2. The germline V gene has CDR1 LGHNA and CDR2 YNFKEQ. The CDR3 has 17 residues. V lost 4 bases, J lost 3 bases, and 10 bases stayed unmatched. The CDR3 nucleotides read TGTGCCAGCAGCCTCCTCTGGGGAGCGGGGGACACCGGGGAGCTGTTTTTT. Translating it yields CASSLLWGAGDTGELFF.

Of note for this clone: The sample has other DNA sequences that encode this CDR3 too. The gene calls are TRBV6-5 and TRBJ1-2, with 7 bases aligning to TRBD1. This CDR3 spans 14 amino acids. J lost 2 bases, V lost 6 bases, and 6 bases had no gene match. CDR1 and CDR2 from the germline V gene are MNHEY and SVGAGI. CDR3 residues: CASSLRQGNYGYTF. Written as DNA, the CDR3 is TGTGCCAGCAGCCTCAGACAGGGCAACTATGGCTACACCTTC.

CDR3 nucleotides: TGTGCCAGCAGTGAAATCCTTAGCTCTGGAAACACCATATATTTT. This codes for CASSEILSSGNTIYF. The V call is TRBV2, the J call TRBJ1-3; D remains unclear. Germline V gives CDR1 SNHLY, CDR2 FYNNEI. The V end lost 2 bases, the J end lost 0 bases, and 8 bases lay between the germline ends. The CDR3 runs to 15 residues.

V and J are TRBV13 and TRBJ1-2; D remains ambiguous. V lost 3 bases and J lost 5, with 7 bases in between. This CDR3 contains 12 residues. Germline lookup yields CDR1 PRHDT and CDR2 FYEKMQ (reference sequence). CDR3 amino acids: CASSFSGYGYTF. CDR3 sequence (DNA): TGTGCCAGCAGCTTCTCCGGGTATGGCTACACCTTC.

The chain joins TRBV24-1 to TRBJ1-2; D not resolved. V lost 8 bases and J lost 5, with 5 bases in between. The germline V gene encodes CDR1 KGHDR and CDR2 SFDVKD. The CDR3 length is 10 residues. DNA for the CDR3: TGTGCCACCAACGGTTATGGCTACACCTTC. Amino acids: CATNGYGYTF.

The rearrangement joins TRBV6-7 to TRBJ1-1; TRBD1 is a possible D gene (6 bases). TRBV6-7 falls under the ORF class, with uncertain function. The CDR3 loop spans 14 amino acids. Trimming shortened V by 7 bases and J by 1 base, and 13 bases separated the two germline ends. Here the CDR3 DNA reads TGTGCCAGCACCTTTACAGGGACGAACACTGAAGCTTTCTTT. Translating gives CASTFTGTNTEAFF.

J is TRBJ1-5 and V is TRBV5-1; D perhaps matches TRBD1 (5 bases). CDR1 is SGHRS, CDR2 YFSETQ, per germline. With 0 bases removed from V and 7 bases from J, the gap between germline ends came to 17 bases. The CDR3 extends over 16 amino acids. Written as DNA, the CDR3 is TGCGCCAGCAGCTTGGGGCCGATGGGACTAGGGCAGCCCCAGCATTTT. Residues: CASSLGPMGLGQPQHF.

In its sample, this clone was seen a few times. The genes are TRBV28 and TRBJ1-5; tentative D call: TRBD1 (6 bases). Germline V gene data show CDR1 as MDHEN and CDR2 as SYDVKM. CDR3 size: 17 residues. The V gene lost 4 bases and the J gene lost 1 base, with 17 bases spanning the gap. CDR3 residues: CASSSSARGLSNQPQHF. As DNA, the CDR3 is TGTGCCAGCAGTTCCTCCGCCAGGGGATTGAGCAATCAGCCCCAGCATTTT.

This chain uses TRBV14 with TRBJ1-6; unclear D gene. V gave up 0 bases and J gave up 6 bases, with 15 bases separating them. Germline V gene data show CDR1 as SGHDN and CDR2 as FVKESK. The CDR3 has 17 amino acids. DNA of the CDR3: TGTGCCAGCAGCCAAGATTCCAGCAGGCACATTAATTCACCCCTCCACTTT. Translated, it gives CASSQDSSRHINSPLHF.

V and J are TRBV28 and TRBJ1-1; possibly TRBD1 for D (6 bases). This CDR3 region has 14 residues. Looked up from germline, CDR1 is MDHEN and CDR2 is SYDVKM. V was shortened by 1 base and J by 4 bases, with 10 bases between the two germline ends. CDR3 nucleotide sequence: TGTGCCAGCAGTTTATCTGGGGGCTTCACTGAAGCTTTCTTT. Encoded protein: CASSLSGGFTEAFF.

The rearrangement links TRBV6-2 or TRBV6-3 to TRBJ1-1; 8 nucleotides agree with TRBD1. Unmatched junction bases numbered 6, after V lost 4 bases and J lost 5 bases. The CDR3 length is 14 residues. Germline CDR1 reads MNHEY; CDR2 reads SVGEGT. The CDR3 DNA reads as TGTGCCAGCAGTTCTGGACAGGGAAGAACTGAAGCTTTCTTT. Its translation is CASSSGQGRTEAFF.

The sample holds one count of this clone. The chain links TRBV7-2 to TRBJ2-3; 9 positions agree with TRBD1. This CDR3 contains 16 residues. Germline V CDR1 and CDR2: SGHTA, FQGNSA. Unmatched junction bases numbered 10, after V lost 5 bases and J lost 4 bases. CDR3 region: CASSPTGTGSADTQYF. CDR3 sequence (DNA): TGTGCCAGCAGCCCAACCGGGACAGGGTCGGCAGATACGCAGTATTTT. Filled out from reference TRBV7-2 and TRBJ2-3, the complete variable domain reads GAGVSQSPSNKVTEKGKDVELRCDPISGHTALYWYRQSLGQGLEFLIYFQGNSAPDKSGLPSDRFSAERTGGSVSTLTIQRTQQEDSAVYLCASSPTGTGSADTQYFGPGTRLTVL.

This chain connects TRBV4-3 to TRBJ1-1; no clear D. Germline V gives CDR1 LGHNA, CDR2 YSLEER. CDR3 size: 14 residues. Trimming shortened V by 4 bases and J by 1 base, and 10 bases separated the two germline ends. CDR3 residues: CASSPGMSNTEAFF. The DNA of the CDR3 is TGCGCCAGCAGCCCCGGGATGTCGAACACTGAAGCTTTCTTT.

The chain has TRBV6-5 and TRBJ2-6; no clear D gene. The CDR3 is 13 amino acids. V lost 8 bases, J lost 1 base, and 6 bases lay in between. Germline V gene data show CDR1 as MNHEY and CDR2 as SVGAGI. The CDR3 DNA sequence: TGTGCCAGCCGAGAGTCTGGGGCCAACGTCCTGACTTTC. It codes for CASRESGANVLTF.

In DNA, the CDR3 is TGTGCCAGCAGCTTGAGGGGCGCAGATACGCAGTATTTT. This encodes CASSLRGADTQYF. The chain uses TRBV5-4 and TRBJ2-3, with D maybe TRBD1 (5 bases). Trimming stripped 1 base from V and 4 bases from J, with 7 bases between. This CDR3 region has 13 residues. Germline V gives CDR1 SGHNT, CDR2 YYREEE (reference sequence).

CDR3 nucleotides: TGTGCCAGCAGCCCAGTTAGGGGAACAGTCCCCTCTGGAAACACCATATATTTT. Translation gives CASSPVRGTVPSGNTIYF. The gene calls are TRBV3-1 (or the pseudogene TRBV3-2) and TRBJ1-3, with D maybe TRBD1 (5 bases). Trimming pared 4 bases from V and 0 bases from J, leaving 19 bases between. Germline V CDR1 and CDR2: LGHDT, YNNKEL (reference sequence). The CDR3 has 18 residues.

This clone was counted once. The chain carries TRBV15 and TRBJ2-6, with D possibly TRBD1 on 5 matching bases. The CDR3 is 14 residues long. Germline V gene lookup returns CDR1 LNHNV and CDR2 YYDKDF (reference sequence). V was clipped by 7 bases and J by 4 bases, with 11 bases between them. The CDR3 sequence is CATNPRVGANVLTF. The CDR3 bases are TGTGCCACCAATCCCAGGGTCGGGGCCAACGTCCTGACTTTC.

This clone was counted a few times. This chain joins TRBV6-2 or TRBV6-3 and TRBJ1-1; 12 positions agree with TRBD1. V lost 3 bases and J lost 11; bases outside the gene matches: 10. Germline V gene data show CDR1 as MNHEY and CDR2 as SVGEGT. The CDR3 has 15 residues. The CDR3: CASSYPPGQGAKAFF. Here the CDR3 DNA reads TGTGCCAGCAGTTATCCCCCGGGACAGGGGGCTAAGGCTTTCTTT.

The CDR3 coding sequence is TGTGCCAGCAGCAGGGACAGGGGGAGCAATCAGCCCCAGCATTTT. It specifies CASSRDRGSNQPQHF. The rearrangement links TRBV5-6 to TRBJ1-5, with 11 bases matching TRBD1. CDR3 length: 15 amino acids. Germline lookup yields CDR1 SGHDT and CDR2 YYEEEE. V trimming: 4 bases; J trimming: 1 base; junction bases outside the gene matches: 1. The full variable domain, its missing parts supplied by reference TRBV5-6 and TRBJ1-5, is DAGVTQSPTHLIKTRGQQVTLRCSPKSGHDTVSWYQQALGQGPQFIFQYYEEEERQRGNFPDRFSGHQFPNYSSELNVNALLLGDSALYLCASSRDRGSNQPQHFGDGTRLSIL.

As regards this clone: Additional DNA sequences in this sample encode the identical CDR3. The chain uses TRBV27 and TRBJ2-5; maybe TRBD1 (6 bases). V was cut by 2 bases and J by 4 bases, with 8 bases left in between. This CDR3 is 13 amino acids long. Germline CDR1 is MNHEY and CDR2 is SMNVEV (reference sequence). Written as DNA, the CDR3 is TGTGCCAGCAGTTTAGTAGGGGGAGAGACCCAGTACTTC. It specifies CASSLVGGETQYF.

This sequence joins TRBV10-1 and TRBJ1-3; TRBD1 matches at 7 bases. The V gene's germline CDR1 is WNHNN and CDR2 SYGVQD (reference sequence). The V and J ends lost 2 bases and 4 bases, in that order; junction bases with no gene match: 11. This CDR3 region has 17 residues. The CDR3 protein is CASSERPDREKGNTIYF. CDR3 in DNA: TGCGCCAGCAGTGAGCGACCCGACAGGGAAAAGGGAAACACCATATATTTT.

The genes are TRBV7-6 and TRBJ1-5, with D possibly being TRBD1 (6 bases). V lost 5 bases and J 4 bases, leaving 18 bases between the germline ends. Germline values: CDR1 SGHVS, CDR2 FNYEAQ. This CDR3 has 16 residues. The CDR3 nucleotides are TGTGCCAGCAGCCCCACCTCCAGGGGCACTAATCAGCCCCAGCATTTT. Protein sequence: CASSPTSRGTNQPQHF.